This T cell receptor (beta chain) is drawn from a study of shared clonotypes between healthy human individuals. Findings of the study overall: Even with large depth, rarefaction showed that sorted-subset sequencing was incomplete. Sequencing depth was predicted to influence how clonotypes are shared among donors. Exclusively blood specimens were collected; tissue repertoires likely differ.

Original data processing: From ImmunoSEQ came sequences covering only the junction and carrying no quality scores, so filtering differed. Sequencing was performed with immunoSEQ multiplex PCR; in TCRdb, only in-frame clones are kept and a portion is missing. V and J calls and clone size are given by that table; D and trimming were obtained from the DNA. This sample yields approximately 2,300,000 clones, of which 85% to 95% are seen a single time; 0.3% to 0.45% belongs to the top ten. Trimming pared 2 bases from V and 0 bases from J, leaving 2 bases between. The germline V gene encodes CDR1 SGHTA and CDR2 FQGNSA. The CDR3 has 12 amino acids. This clone was counted only a few times. As yet, its antigen is unknown. This sample includes further DNA sequences coding for the same CDR3.

Sequenced: naive CD4+ T cells from PBMCs. Subset described: CD45RA+ positively selected. The clonotype originates from a young man in good health. Some clones in this sample may be carry-over from other donors' samples. The chain couples TRBV7-2 to TRBJ2-7; D remains ambiguous. Here the CDR3 reads CASSLNSYEQYF. The CDR3 region has the DNA TGTGCCAGCAGCTTAAACTCCTACGAGCAGTACTTC.